Described below is a single T cell receptor beta chain sequence and its context. Its specificity is unknown. These gene names are mouse names. This sample also contains other DNA sequences that code for the same CDR3. Cutaneous lymph nodes were pooled and cells sorted by CD4, CD8alpha, NKG2D, NKG2ACE and more. cDNA prepared by RNA extraction and subsequent reverse transcription served as the template for sequencing. Only in-frame clones appear in the TCRdb table, and some are missing; sequencing was by immunoSEQ multiplex PCR. This sample carries approximately 280,000 clones, none of them present only once. This specimen belongs to a study of CD8+ T cells in alopecia areata. Whole-study context: Female C3H/HeJ mice aged roughly 7-10 weeks received skin from spontaneously alopecic C3H/HeJ graft donors aged about 6-12 months.

Study findings and constraints: Sequences from scalp samples also cover resident alphabeta T cells of normal skin. Alopecia totalis/universalis scalp especially showed more expanded CD8+ clones than normal scalp. Possibly because of HLA-related factors, TCR sharing was less clear across patients than in mice.

This receptor was identified in a C3H/HeJ mouse with alopecia areata. The mice in this strain carry MHC haplotype H2-k. Sample: CD4+ T cells sorted from a lymph node.

The CDR3 sequence is CASSPGTPYAEQFF. CDR3 bases read: TGTGCCAGCAGCCCTGGGACACCATATGCT. The V gene is TRBV5, the J gene TRBJ2-1, with D perhaps TRBD1 (6 bases). The read ends 4 residues shy of where the CDR3 ends; the end is completed using the germline J gene. CDR3 length: 14 amino acids. Trimming shortened V by 4 bases and J by 4 bases, and 11 bases separated the two germline ends. Germline V gene sequence: CDR1 LGHNA, CDR2 YNLKQL (reference sequence).